The following is a T cell receptor (beta chain) sequence with its context. The antigen is undetermined. The same CDR3 is also encoded by other DNA sequences in this sample. Only in-frame clones appear in the TCRdb table, and some are missing; sequencing was by immunoSEQ multiplex PCR. In the table there are approximately 50,000 clones, about 88% of which are singletons. Trimming took off 0 bases at V and 1 base at J, with 9 bases between the two ends. The CDR3 is 15 amino acids. Germline V gene data show CDR1 as SGDLS and CDR2 as YYNGEE. This sample is drawn from a study of radiotherapy plus CTLA-4 blockade in lung cancer. The overall study: Objective responses were documented in under 20% of patients, with disease control in roughly 31%.

Overall study results and limits: Increased serum interferon-beta after radiation also reportedly predicted response strongly.

Each patient with chemo-refractory metastatic non-small-cell lung cancer was treated with focal radiation plus CTLA-4 blockade using ipilimumab. The chain couples TRBV9 to TRBJ2-3; weak D call: TRBD1 (6 bases). This TCR came from a human donor with non-small cell lung cancer that progressed on radiotherapy plus ipilimumab. Some clones in this sample may be carry-over from other donors' samples. This sample comprised peripheral blood, obtained from a patient treated with radiotherapy plus ipilimumab. The CDR3 DNA follows: TGTGCCAGCAGCGTAGAACAGGGCCGCACAGATACGCAGTATTTT. Translation: CASSVEQGRTDTQYF.